This paragraph reports one T cell receptor (beta chain). Its cognate antigen is unknown. The data are from a study of T cell responses to AZD1222 COVID-19 vaccine. Libraries were prepared by immunoSEQ multiplex PCR; TCRdb keeps only in-frame clonotypes and omits some of them. Of some 150,000 clones listed, about nine tenths are singletons. Study-level findings and limits: Of the AZD1222 recipients, only five to seven were seropositive at baseline. Donors were mostly white British, more females; clonal diversity possibly underestimated. Receipt of two AZD1222 doses was followed by a rise in Spike-specific TCR breadth and depth.

Trimming took off 4 bases at V and 7 bases at J, with 8 bases between the two ends. The CDR3 sequence is 12 residues long. Germline V gene data show CDR1 as LGHNA and CDR2 as YNFKEQ. Material: peripheral blood, obtained after recovery from COVID-19. The V call is TRBV4-2, the J call TRBJ2-1; no clear D gene. This TCR was sampled from an adult who had recovered from COVID-19. For the CDR3, the DNA is TGTGCCAGCAGCCGAGACTGGAATGAGCAGTTCTTC. Translating gives CASSRDWNEQFF.